The clone carrying this T cell receptor beta chain has just one count. The RNA, roughly 0.5 to 1 ug, was put through reverse transcription using random hexamers. Amplification of TCR beta CDR3 spanned 54 Vbeta and 13 Jbeta via immunoSEQ multiplex PCR. TCRdb used MiXCR to reprocess the immunoSEQ multiplex PCR reads, holding one entry per CDR3 protein. The sample contains 150,000 to 200,000 distinct CDR3 sequences, roughly 94% of which appear only once. These data belong to a study of CD8 T cells in Susac syndrome. J lost 0 bases, V lost 5 bases, and 6 bases had no gene match. Germline-derived CDR1 and CDR2 are DFQATT and SNEGSKA (reference sequence). The CDR3 consists of 14 residues. The T cells that were sequenced for TCR beta were CD8+ and CD4+ cells from blood.

Sequenced sample: CD4+ T cells from PBMCs. The receptor comes from a human donor with multiple sclerosis. This sequence joins TRBV20-1 and TRBJ2-7; 8 nucleotides line up with TRBD2. The CDR3 region has the DNA TGCAGTGCTCGTAGCGGGATCAGCTCCTACGAGCAGTACTTC. Translation gives CSARSGISSYEQYF.